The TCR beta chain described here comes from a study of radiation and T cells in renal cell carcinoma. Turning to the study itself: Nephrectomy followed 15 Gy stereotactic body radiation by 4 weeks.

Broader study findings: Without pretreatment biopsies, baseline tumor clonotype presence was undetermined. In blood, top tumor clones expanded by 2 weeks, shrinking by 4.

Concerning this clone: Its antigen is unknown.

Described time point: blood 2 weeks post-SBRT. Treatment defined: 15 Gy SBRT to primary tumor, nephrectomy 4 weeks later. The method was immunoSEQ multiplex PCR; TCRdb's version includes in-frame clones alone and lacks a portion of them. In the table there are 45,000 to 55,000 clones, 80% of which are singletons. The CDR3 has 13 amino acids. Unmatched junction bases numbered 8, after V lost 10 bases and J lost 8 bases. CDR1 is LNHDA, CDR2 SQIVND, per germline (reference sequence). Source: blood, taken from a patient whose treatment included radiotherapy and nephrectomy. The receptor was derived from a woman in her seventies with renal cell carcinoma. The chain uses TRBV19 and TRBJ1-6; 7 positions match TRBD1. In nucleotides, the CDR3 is TGTGCCACCTCGACAGGGAGAGATTCACCCCTCCACTTT. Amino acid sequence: CATSTGRDSPLHF.